What follows are 3 T cell receptor beta chains derived from one specimen sequenced in a study of OX40 agonist ivuxolimab in advanced cancers. Produced via immunoSEQ multiplex PCR; TCRdb's table is partial and in-frame only. The sample comprises 15,000 to 20,000 clones, about 86% of which are singletons, and 3.8% rests with the top ten. Sample: CD4+ or CD8+ T cells sorted from blood, taken in a trial of the OX40 agonist ivuxolimab. These receptors all stem from an adult with an advanced solid tumor such as melanoma, head and neck, liver or kidney cancer.

V is TRBV5-1 and J is TRBJ2-2; D is uncertain. This CDR3 contains 13 residues. V was trimmed by 0 bases and J by 3 bases, leaving 3 bases between them. The V gene's germline CDR1 is SGHRS and CDR2 YFSETQ. The CDR3 region is CASSLGDTGELFF. In nucleotides, the CDR3 is TGCGCCAGCAGCTTGGGGGACACCGGGGAGCTGTTTTTT.

This clone has just a few counts. The identical CDR3 is also encoded by other nucleotide sequences in the sample. Here the CDR3 reads CASSFTGDYEQYF. The CDR3 nucleotides read TGTGCCAGCAGCTTTACAGGAGACTACGAGCAGTACTTC. The gene calls are TRBV5-5 and TRBJ2-7, with D maybe TRBD1 (5 bases). V was clipped by 2 bases and J by 3 bases, with 9 bases between them. Germline values: CDR1 SGHKS, CDR2 YYEKEE (reference sequence). The CDR3 is 13 amino acids.

The V and J genes are TRBV27 and TRBJ2-2; D unclear. CDR1 is MNHEY, CDR2 SMNVEV, per germline (reference sequence). V was trimmed by 3 bases and J by 7 bases, leaving 9 bases between them. This CDR3 has 13 residues. The CDR3 sequence: CASSFYERGELFF. DNA of the CDR3: TGTGCCAGCAGTTTTTATGAGCGCGGGGAGCTGTTTTTT.